This T cell receptor (beta chain) was recorded in a study of OX40 agonist ivuxolimab in advanced cancers. For the study at large: From roughly 20 to 79 years was the age range, with a mean of around 57 years, and about 83% were male. Three patients responded partially, comprising one with hepatocellular carcinoma and two with cutaneous melanoma.

Repertoires were generated with immunoSEQ multiplex PCR, while TCRdb's copy carries only in-frame clones and drops some. The data show around 60,000 clones, 75% to 85% seen once. CDR1 is KGHSH, CDR2 LQKENI, per germline. V gave up 5 bases and J gave up 1 base, with 9 bases separating them. The CDR3 runs 13 residues. This chain links TRBV18 with TRBJ2-7; no definite D call. The sample was CD4+ or CD8+ T cells sorted from blood, taken in a trial of the OX40 agonist ivuxolimab. The TCR originated in an adult with an advanced solid tumor such as melanoma, head and neck, liver or kidney cancer. This CDR3 is CASSTDGSYEQYF. The CDR3 DNA reads as TGTGCCAGCTCAACGGACGGGTCCTACGAGCAGTACTTC.